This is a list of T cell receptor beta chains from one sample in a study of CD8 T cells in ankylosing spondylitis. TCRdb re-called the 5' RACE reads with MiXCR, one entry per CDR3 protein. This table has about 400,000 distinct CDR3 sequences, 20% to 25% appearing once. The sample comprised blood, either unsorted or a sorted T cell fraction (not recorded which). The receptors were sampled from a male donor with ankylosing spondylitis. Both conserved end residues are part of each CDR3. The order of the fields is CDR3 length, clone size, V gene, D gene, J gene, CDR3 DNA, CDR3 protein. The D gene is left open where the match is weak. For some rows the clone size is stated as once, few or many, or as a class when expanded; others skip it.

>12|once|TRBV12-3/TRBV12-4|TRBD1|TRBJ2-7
TGTGCCAGCAGTTTAGGACAGGGAAAGCAGTACTTC
CASSLGQGKQYF
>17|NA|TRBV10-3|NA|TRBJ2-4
TGTGCCATCAGTGAGCCCCTCGGGGGTTCGGCCAAAAACATTCAGTACTTC
CAISEPLGGSAKNIQYF
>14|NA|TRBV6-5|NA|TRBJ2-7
TGTGCCAGCAGTTACTCGAGTGCCCGATACGAGCAGTACTTC
CASSYSSARYEQYF
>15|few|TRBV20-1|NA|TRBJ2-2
TGCAGTGCTCCGAAGGGGGGGGGATACACCGGGGAGCTGTTTTTT
CSAPKGGGYTGELFF
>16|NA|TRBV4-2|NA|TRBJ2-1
TGTGCCAGCAGCCACGGAACGAGCGGGCAGTACAATGAGCAGTTCTTC
CASSHGTSGQYNEQFF
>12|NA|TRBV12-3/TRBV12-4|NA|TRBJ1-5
TGTGCCAGCACCCTAAATGAGCAGCCCCAGCATTTT
CASTLNEQPQHF
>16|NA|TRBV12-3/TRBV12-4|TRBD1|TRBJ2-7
TGTGCCAGCAGTTCAAGATGGGGACAGGCAGCCTACGAGCAGTACTTC
CASSSRWGQAAYEQYF
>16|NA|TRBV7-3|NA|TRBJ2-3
TGTGCCAGCAGTTCATTGCACAGGGGGGGCCCAGATACGCAGTATTTT
CASSSLHRGGPDTQYF
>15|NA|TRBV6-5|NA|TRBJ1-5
TGTGCCAGCAGTTACGGGTGGGCTAGCAATCAGCCCCAGCATTTT
CASSYGWASNQPQHF
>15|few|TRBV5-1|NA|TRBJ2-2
TGCGCCAGCAGCTTGGATGAGGGAAGGAACGGGGAGCTGTTTTTT
CASSLDEGRNGELFF
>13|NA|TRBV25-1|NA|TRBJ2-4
TGTGCCAGCAGTGAATATGGGGGACACATTCAGTACTTC
CASSEYGGHIQYF
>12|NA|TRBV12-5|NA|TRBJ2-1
TGTGCTAGTGGTATCTCTGTGGGTGAGCAGTTCTTC
CASGISVGEQFF
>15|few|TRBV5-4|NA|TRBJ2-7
TGTGCCAGCAGCTACGGCGACCGGGGGTTTACCGAGCAGTACTTC
CASSYGDRGFTEQYF
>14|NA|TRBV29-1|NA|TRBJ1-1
TGCAGCGTTGTTTGGGGTGGTGGTGTCACTGAAGCTTTCTTT
CSVVWGGGVTEAFF
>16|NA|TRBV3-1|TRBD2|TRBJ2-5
TGTGCCAGCAGCCAAGTGGGGGGACTAGCCAAAGAGACCCAGTACTTC
CASSQVGGLAKETQYF
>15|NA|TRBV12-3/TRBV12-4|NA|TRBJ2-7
TGTGCCAGCAGTTTTCTGTCCGGGTTATCCTACGAGCAGTACTTC
CASSFLSGLSYEQYF
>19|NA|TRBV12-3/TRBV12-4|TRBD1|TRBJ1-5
TGTGCCAGCAGCCGAATGGGTGGGGGGACAGATTATAGCAATCAGCCCCAGCATTTT
CASSRMGGGTDYSNQPQHF
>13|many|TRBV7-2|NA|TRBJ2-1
TGTGCCAGCAGCGTAGGGGCAAACAATGAGCAGTTCTTC
CASSVGANNEQFF
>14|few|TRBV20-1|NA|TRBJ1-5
TGCAGTGCTAGATTAGGTCGAACGGAGCAGCCCCAGCATTTT
CSARLGRTEQPQHF
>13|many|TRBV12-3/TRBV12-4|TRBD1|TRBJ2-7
TGTGCCAGCAGTCCGCGACAGGGCTACGAGCAGTACTTC
CASSPRQGYEQYF
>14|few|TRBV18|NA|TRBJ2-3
TGTGCCAGCTCACCAGAATACAGCACAGATACGCAGTATTTT
CASSPEYSTDTQYF
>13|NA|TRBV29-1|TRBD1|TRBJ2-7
TGCAGCGTACTGGGACAGGGGATTAACGAGCAGTACTTC
CSVLGQGINEQYF
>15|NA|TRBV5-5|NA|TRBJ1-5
TGTGCCAGCAGCCTCGCCCCGCAAGGACATCAGCCCCAGCATTTT
CASSLAPQGHQPQHF